The rows below give T cell receptor beta chains drawn from one sample of a study of beta chain features in type 1 diabetes. Sequencing was performed with immunoSEQ multiplex PCR; in TCRdb, only in-frame clones are kept and a portion is missing. The sample consists of 500,000 to 850,000 clones, over 13% of them appearing once. Sample: naive CD4+ T cells from blood. The receptors derive from a man between 18 and 35 years old with type 1 diabetes. Both conserved end residues are part of each CDR3. D genes are given only for firm matches. Size tells how often a clone was seen (once, few, many) or the class of an expanded clone, and some rows leave it out.

TRBV10-3	TRBJ2-5	TRBD2	NA	TGTGCCACTACTAGCGGGCCCTTAGAAGAGACCCAGTACTTC	CATTSGPLEETQYF
TRBV5-1	TRBJ2-5	NA	few	TGCGCCAGCAGCTTGGGGCCCAGGGGCCAAGAGACCCAGTACTTC	CASSLGPRGQETQYF
TRBV7-9	TRBJ2-5	NA	few	TGTGCCAGCAGCTTAGAATTGGCCGGAGAGACCCAGTACTTC	CASSLELAGETQYF
TRBV29-1	TRBJ2-3	NA	NA	TGCAGCGTTGAAGATCGCAGCGGACGCACAGATACGCAGTATTTT	CSVEDRSGRTDTQYF
TRBV28	TRBJ1-3	NA	few	TGTGCCAGCAGTTTGGGTCCTCACCAGGGAAACACCATATATTTT	CASSLGPHQGNTIYF
TRBV6-1	TRBJ1-1	NA	few	TGTGCCAGCAGCCTGGACAGCGCGAACACTGAAGCTTTCTTT	CASSLDSANTEAFF
TRBV7-9	TRBJ1-3	TRBD1	NA	TGTGCCAGCAGCCCACCCCGGGGACAGGGGAACGGAAACACCATATATTTT	CASSPPRGQGNGNTIYF
TRBV13	TRBJ2-2	NA	NA	TGTGCCAGCAGCCCCAAGACTACCTACACCGGGGAGCTGTTTTTT	CASSPKTTYTGELFF
TRBV7-2	TRBJ1-2	TRBD1	NA	TGTGCCAGCAGCTTCACAGGGGGCAGCTATGGCTACACCTTC	CASSFTGGSYGYTF
TRBV5-1	TRBJ2-1	TRBD2	NA	TGCGCCAGCAGCATGACTAGCGGGAGCCTCTCCTACAATGAGCAGTTCTTC	CASSMTSGSLSYNEQFF
TRBV28	TRBJ2-7	NA	NA	TGTGCCAGCAGGACTCACTCCACGGGCGAGCAGTACTTC	CASRTHSTGEQYF
TRBV20-1	TRBJ1-2	NA	once	TGCAGTGCTGGGGGTTTGGGTGGCTACACCTTC	CSAGGLGGYTF
TRBV6-6	TRBJ2-3	NA	NA	TGTGCCAGCAGCCCCGTGGGGAGAACAGATACGCAGTATTTT	CASSPVGRTDTQYF
TRBV14	TRBJ1-1	NA	few	TGTGCCAGCAGCCAAGACTACAACACTGAAGCTTTCTTT	CASSQDYNTEAFF
TRBV10-3	TRBJ1-4	NA	few	TGTGCCATCAATCCAGGAGGTTTGGATGAAAAACTGTTTTTT	CAINPGGLDEKLFF
TRBV30	TRBJ2-7	NA	NA	TGTGCCTGGAGACAGAGCTCCTACGAGCAGTACTTC	CAWRQSSYEQYF
TRBV18	TRBJ1-1	NA	NA	TGTGCCAGCTCACCACATGAGAACACTGAAGCTTTCTTT	CASSPHENTEAFF
TRBV6-5	TRBJ1-2	TRBD1	NA	TGTGCCAGCAGTTACAGTCAGGGGGCGCGGATCTATGGCTACACCTTC	CASSYSQGARIYGYTF
TRBV4-1	TRBJ2-5	NA	few	TGCGCCAGCAGCCCGAGGGGCGGCGAAGAGACCCAGTACTTC	CASSPRGGEETQYF
TRBV5-6	TRBJ1-2	NA	NA	TGTGCCAGCAGCCCAGGACTGGAACTAAGCTATGGCTACACCTTC	CASSPGLELSYGYTF
TRBV6-6	TRBJ2-7	NA	NA	TGTGCCAGCAGTTACTCGGACCACGAGCAGTACTTC	CASSYSDHEQYF
TRBV19	TRBJ2-3	TRBD1	NA	TGTGCCAGTAGTCCGGGACAGGGGTCAGATACGCAGTATTTT	CASSPGQGSDTQYF
TRBV20-1	TRBJ2-7	NA	few	TGCAGTGTAATAGGGAGATACGAGCAGTACTTC	CSVIGRYEQYF
TRBV13	TRBJ2-7	NA	NA	TGTGCCAGCAGCTTATCCGCAGGGATCAGCTACGAGCAGTACTTC	CASSLSAGISYEQYF
TRBV5-1	TRBJ2-1	NA	few	TGCGCCAGCAGCTTGGCAGATAGGCCTAGGTTTAATGAGCAGTTCTTC	CASSLADRPRFNEQFF
TRBV15	TRBJ1-2	TRBD1	NA	TGTGCCACCTCAAGAGACAGGGGTGACTATGGCTACACCTTC	CATSRDRGDYGYTF
TRBV2	TRBJ2-1	TRBD2	few	TGTGCCAGTGGGGCGGGAGGGCAGAAAGAGCAGTTCTTC	CASGAGGQKEQFF
TRBV7-7	TRBJ2-1	NA	NA	TGTGCTAGCAGCTTAGGGGACATCAATGAGCAGTTCTTC	CASSLGDINEQFF
TRBV28	TRBJ2-3	NA	few	TGTGCCAGCAGTTCCTACGGGACGCCTAGGGTCCCAGATACGCAGTATTTT	CASSSYGTPRVPDTQYF
TRBV11-3	TRBJ2-7	TRBD1	NA	TGTGCCAGCAGCTTAACCGGGACAGTTAGGTTCTACGAGCAGTACTTC	CASSLTGTVRFYEQYF
TRBV7-2	TRBJ2-1	NA	NA	TGTGCCAGCAGCCCAGGTAACACCTACAATGAGCAGTTCTTC	CASSPGNTYNEQFF
TRBV25-1	TRBJ1-4	NA	few	TGTGCCAGCAGTGACGACGGGGATCCAACTAATGAAAAACTGTTTTTT	CASSDDGDPTNEKLFF
TRBV28	TRBJ2-3	NA	few	TGTGCCAGCAGTTCTGAAGAAACAGATACGCAGTATTTT	CASSSEETDTQYF
TRBV28	TRBJ2-1	TRBD2	few	TGTGCCAGCAGTCAAGTAGCGGGGGAGCAGTTCTTC	CASSQVAGEQFF
TRBV7-2	TRBJ2-5	TRBD1	few	TGTGCCAGCAGCCCGGGACAGGGGTTACAAGAGACCCAGTACTTC	CASSPGQGLQETQYF
TRBV30	TRBJ2-7	NA	NA	TGTGCCTGGAGTGGGATGTGGAAAAACTACGAGCAGTACTTC	CAWSGMWKNYEQYF
TRBV11-2	TRBJ1-1	NA	NA	TGTGCCAGCAGCTCGGGACGGATGAACACTGAAGCTTTCTTT	CASSSGRMNTEAFF
TRBV4-1	TRBJ1-2	TRBD1	NA	TGCGCCAGCAGCCAAGACAGGGGGAGGACCTATGGCTACACCTTC	CASSQDRGRTYGYTF
TRBV4-3	TRBJ2-7	TRBD1	few	TGCGCCAGCAGCCCGGCCCCCGGGACAGGGACTTTTGAGCAGTACTTC	CASSPAPGTGTFEQYF
TRBV30	TRBJ1-6	NA	NA	TGTGCCTGGATTCCTCCGGGACAAAGAGGTTCACCCCTCCACTTT	CAWIPPGQRGSPLHF
TRBV6-5	TRBJ1-1	NA	few	TGTGCCAGCAGCCTAAGCTGGAGGAACACTGAAGCTTTCTTT	CASSLSWRNTEAFF
TRBV13	TRBJ1-6	NA	NA	TGTGCCAGCAGCTGGGACCTATCTAATTCACCCCTCCACTTT	CASSWDLSNSPLHF
TRBV7-9	TRBJ2-3	NA	few	TGTGCCAGCAGCCACGGGGCTGATGCTTCAGATACGCAGTATTTT	CASSHGADASDTQYF
TRBV18	TRBJ2-2	NA	few	TGTGCCAGCTCACCACGGAACACCGGGGAGCTGTTTTTT	CASSPRNTGELFF
TRBV19	TRBJ2-2	TRBD2	NA	TGTGCCAGTCGGACTAGCGGGAGGCGAGAGGAGCTGTTTTTT	CASRTSGRREELFF
TRBV5-6	TRBJ2-1	TRBD1	NA	TGTGCCAGCAGCGCGGACAGGGCTTGGGGGCAGTTCTTC	CASSADRAWGQFF
TRBV11-2	TRBJ2-3	NA	NA	TGTGCCCCCCCGGCGGACCTGAGCACAGATACGCAGTATTTT	CAPPADLSTDTQYF
TRBV5-4	TRBJ2-1	NA	few	TGTGCCAGCAGCTTGATGGGGGCATCCTACAATGAGCAGTTCTTC	CASSLMGASYNEQFF
TRBV7-2	TRBJ2-3	TRBD2	few	TGTGCCAGCAGCTTAGCGCTAGCGGGGGCGAAAGATACGCAGTATTTT	CASSLALAGAKDTQYF
TRBV6-5	TRBJ1-1	NA	few	TGTGCCAGCAGTTACTTCGGGGGGACTGAAGCTTTCTTT	CASSYFGGTEAFF
TRBV29-1	TRBJ2-3	NA	NA	TGCAGCCTCAAAGTCGGCAAGAGAGCTGATACGCAGTATTTT	CSLKVGKRADTQYF
TRBV29-1	TRBJ2-5	TRBD1	NA	TGCAGCGTGGGACAGGGTTTGCAAGAGACCCAGTACTTC	CSVGQGLQETQYF
TRBV9	TRBJ2-2	NA	NA	TGTGCCAGCAGCGTAGTCGGTGTTACCGGGGAGCTGTTTTTT	CASSVVGVTGELFF
TRBV7-3	TRBJ1-1	NA	NA	TGTGCCAGCAGCTTAACGGCCGGCGACACTGAAGCTTTCTTT	CASSLTAGDTEAFF
TRBV4-2	TRBJ2-1	TRBD2	NA	TGTGCCAGCAGCCAGCCGCTGGGAAGCGGGGCCGACAATGAGCAGTTCTTC	CASSQPLGSGADNEQFF
TRBV4-2	TRBJ1-1	NA	NA	TGTGCCAGCAGCCAAGGCGCCCAGGACACTGAAGCTTTCTTT	CASSQGAQDTEAFF
TRBV27	TRBJ2-1	NA	NA	TGTGCCAGCACTTCTCCCTCGTACAATGAGCAGTTCTTC	CASTSPSYNEQFF
TRBV2	TRBJ1-1	NA	NA	TGTGCCAGCAGTGATGGGGGGCTGTGGACTGAAGCTTTCTTT	CASSDGGLWTEAFF